This T cell receptor (beta chain) was captured by sequencing in a study of cytomegalovirus exposure and HLA in healthy donors. Broader study findings: In the 95 to 150 validation repertoires, a later analysis found that first-cohort TCR clusters tended to co-occur. A list of roughly 180 TCR beta chains associated with cytomegalovirus was given. Among TCR sequences, most were rare, though some public TCRs appeared in many donors.

To note about this clone: Its antigen is still unknown.

Profiled with immunoSEQ multiplex PCR; TCRdb holds only in-frame clones, not every one. The sample shows about 330,000 clones, 86% of them seen only once. The donors belonged to the approximately 120-subject validation cohort, separate from the roughly 720-subject first cohort. What was sequenced was PBMCs. The receptor's source is a young woman in good health and CMV-seronegative.

Here the CDR3 reads CASSGAGYNEQFF. DNA for the CDR3: TGTGCCAGCAGCGGAGCGGGTTACAATGAGCAGTTCTTC. The chain is built from TRBV7-2 and TRBJ2-1; tentatively, D is TRBD2 (6 bases). The CDR3 spans 13 residues. CDR1 SGHTA and CDR2 FQGNSA come from the germline V gene. Trimming took 5 bases from V and 4 from J, leaving 9 bases between them.